Presented here are 30 T cell receptor beta chains from one specimen sequenced in a study of vaccination and CD4 T cells after COVID-19. The Oncomine TCR Beta short-read assay was applied to DNA of cultured CD4+ T cells. TCRdb processed the PCR reads anew with MiXCR; each CDR3 protein has one entry. The sample lists some 13,000 distinct CDR3 sequences; approximately 61% were seen once. Treatment given: roughly ten-day PBMC culture with coronavirus spike peptide pools or control peptides (ViraFEST assay). Their target antigens are unknown. Sequences were obtained from CD4+ T cells from blood, cultured in vitro. These receptors were taken from a human donor who had recovered from COVID-19.

V and J are TRBV10-3 and TRBJ2-7; 7 bases align to TRBD2. Germline V gene sequence: CDR1 ENHRY, CDR2 SYGVKD. V was clipped by 3 bases and J by 7 bases; unmatched bases: 12. The CDR3 loop spans 15 amino acids. The DNA for the CDR3 is TGTGCCATCAGTGACCTAGCGGCCACATCTCGGGAGCAGTACTTC. Translation gives CAISDLAATSREQYF.

This clonotype was counted a single time. This rearrangement joins TRBV11-2 to TRBJ1-2; tentatively, D is TRBD1 (5 bases). The V gene's germline CDR1 is SGHAT and CDR2 FQNNGV. The CDR3 covers 13 residues. Trimming shortened V by 3 bases and J by 8 bases, and 13 bases separated the two germline ends. This chain's CDR3 is CASSFPRAGGYTF. CDR3 DNA: TGTGCCAGCAGCTTTCCCAGGGCGGGGGGCTACACCTTC.

V usage is TRBV27 and J usage is TRBJ1-2, with 10 bases matching TRBD1. V lost 6 bases to trimming and J lost 8 bases; unmatched junction nucleotides: 3. The germline CDR1 and CDR2 sequences are MNHEY and SMNVEV (reference sequence). CDR3 length: 12 residues. DNA for the CDR3: TGTGCCAGCAGGGGGACAGGGGAAGGCTACACCTTC. It yields the protein CASRGTGEGYTF.

This chain uses TRBV10-1 with TRBJ2-1; D is perhaps TRBD1 or TRBD2 (5 bases each). There are 16 residues in the CDR3. V lost 5 bases and J 1 base, leaving 15 bases between the germline ends. CDR1 is WNHNN and CDR2 is SYGVQD in the germline V gene (reference sequence). CDR3 protein: CASSPTGTGSYNEQFF. DNA for the CDR3: TGCGCCAGCAGTCCAACCGGGACGGGTTCCTACAATGAGCAGTTCTTC.

CDR3 amino acids: CASRTGQGNYGYTF. CDR3 nucleotide sequence: TGTGCCAGCAGAACCGGACAGGGGAACTATGGCTACACCTTC. The genes are TRBV6-1 and TRBJ1-2, with 9 positions matching TRBD1. The ends lost 6 bases at V and 2 bases at J; junction bases unmatched: 4. Germline CDR1 MNHNS, CDR2 SASEGT. The CDR3 is made up of 14 amino acids.

The rearrangement joins TRBV25-1 to TRBJ1-2, with 7 bases that match TRBD1. V shed 9 bases, J shed 6 bases, and the junction held 10 bases outside the gene matches. Germline assignment: CDR1 MGHDK and CDR2 SYGVNS. This CDR3 has 13 residues. CDR3 coding DNA: TGTGCCAGTTCTTTGTGGGACAGACATGGCTACACCTTC. Protein product: CASSLWDRHGYTF.

This chain connects TRBV20-1 to TRBJ2-3, with 7 nucleotides matching TRBD1. Germline V gene data show CDR1 as DFQATT and CDR2 as SNEGSKA (reference sequence). The CDR3 length is 16 residues. The V segment lost 4 bases and the J segment 2 bases; nucleotides outside the gene matches: 12. The CDR3 bases are TGCAGTGCTACCCCCCGGGACAGAACATTCACAGATACGCAGTATTTT. The encoded protein is CSATPRDRTFTDTQYF.

V is TRBV11-3 and J is TRBJ2-7; D gene ambiguous. The germline V gene has CDR1 SGHNT and CDR2 YENEEA. The CDR3 has 11 residues. The germline V and J ends were trimmed by 3 bases and 3 bases, with 3 bases remaining between them. For the CDR3, the DNA is TGTGCCAGCAGCTTTAGCTACGAGCAGTACTTC. It encodes CASSFSYEQYF.

The V and J genes are TRBV28 and TRBJ1-5, with 7 bases lining up with TRBD1. V was pared by 1 base and J by 0 bases, with 9 bases of the junction left unmatched. Looked up from germline, CDR1 is MDHEN and CDR2 is SYDVKM. This CDR3 contains 18 residues. CDR3 DNA: TGTGCCAGCAGTTTATTAAGGCCGGGACAGAATAGCAATCAGCCCCAGCATTTT. This translates into CASSLLRPGQNSNQPQHF.

There are a few counts of this clonotype. V gene TRBV12-3 or TRBV12-4 combines with J gene TRBJ1-2; 7 bases align to TRBD1. V was pared by 6 bases and J by 4 bases, with 5 bases of the junction left unmatched. This CDR3 region has 13 residues. The CDR3 DNA sequence: TGTGCCAGCAGCCGGGACAGAACCTATGGCTACACCTTC. This translates into CASSRDRTYGYTF.

The chain joins TRBV20-1 to TRBJ2-7, with 8 bases aligning to TRBD2. After removal of 4 bases from V and 7 bases from J, the junction contained 24 bases not matched to a gene. The CDR3 is made up of 18 amino acids. Germline lookup yields CDR1 DFQATT and CDR2 SNEGSKA (reference sequence). The CDR3 DNA sequence: TGCAGTGCTACATACGGGTGGTTCCCCAGCGGGAGTACGGGGGAGCAGTACTTC. This encodes CSATYGWFPSGSTGEQYF.

This chain links TRBV7-8 with TRBJ1-1; 10 nucleotides agree with TRBD1. With V trimmed by 4 bases and J by 1 base, 3 bases remained unmatched. Germline assignment: CDR1 SGHVS and CDR2 FQNEAQ. This CDR3 region has 15 residues. CDR3 sequence: CASSSWTGGNTEAFF. The DNA for the CDR3 is TGTGCCAGCAGCTCCTGGACAGGGGGGAACACTGAAGCTTTCTTT.

The chain links TRBV7-9 to TRBJ1-5, with no clear D. Germline CDR1 and CDR2: SEHNR and FQNEAQ (reference sequence). V shed 1 base and J shed 5 bases, with 6 bases lying between them. The CDR3 is 13 residues long. In nucleotides, the CDR3 is TGTGCCAGCAGCTTAGATCGGGATCAGCCCCAGCATTTT. Protein sequence: CASSLDRDQPQHF.

In its sample, this clonotype is medium-sized. This chain joins TRBV15 and TRBJ2-4; the D is unclear. The CDR3 loop spans 14 amino acids. From germline, CDR1 is LNHNV and CDR2 YYDKDF (reference sequence). V was cut by 1 base and J by 0 bases, with 4 bases left in between. The CDR3 here is CATSRALAKNIQYF. The DNA of the CDR3 is TGTGCCACCAGCAGAGCCCTAGCCAAAAACATTCAGTACTTC.

The V gene is TRBV19, the J gene TRBJ2-2; D is possibly TRBD2 (6 bases). Per germline, CDR1 LNHDA and CDR2 SQIVND (reference sequence). Trimming cost V 6 bases and J 0 bases, with 17 bases left between them. The CDR3 spans 17 residues. Here the CDR3 reads CASSTIQGGSNTGELFF. The CDR3 DNA reads as TGTGCCAGTAGCACCATCCAGGGAGGATCGAACACCGGGGAGCTGTTTTTT.

V gene TRBV27 combines with J gene TRBJ1-4, with a weak D call TRBD1 (6 bases). Germline values: CDR1 MNHEY, CDR2 SMNVEV (reference sequence). The CDR3 contains 15 residues. V was shortened by 4 bases and J by 7 bases, with 16 bases between the two germline ends. The CDR3 bases are TGTGCCAGCAGTTCAACAGGGATAGGCGGTGAAAAACTGTTTTTT. As protein: CASSSTGIGGEKLFF.

The rearrangement joins TRBV30 to TRBJ1-2; 11 bases agree with TRBD1. V lost 3 bases and J lost 5; bases outside the gene matches: 5. Germline V CDR1 and CDR2: GTSNPN, SVGIG (reference sequence). The length of the CDR3 is 14 residues. CDR3 region: CAWSRDRGGYGYTF. CDR3 in DNA: TGTGCCTGGAGCCGGGACAGGGGGGGATATGGCTACACCTTC.

This clonotype is medium-sized. The J gene is TRBJ1-5, the V gene TRBV6-5; 7 bases match TRBD1. CDR1 is MNHEY and CDR2 is SVGAGI in the germline V gene. With V trimmed by 4 bases and J by 2 bases, 5 bases remained unmatched. The CDR3 length is 15 residues. The DNA for the CDR3 is TGTGCCAGCAGTTTCCGACAGGGAGGCAATCAGCCCCAGCATTTT. It codes for CASSFRQGGNQPQHF.

The rearrangement uses TRBV4-1 and TRBJ1-6, with D possibly TRBD1 on 5 matching bases. V was shortened by 5 bases and J by 6 bases, with 14 bases between the two germline ends. Germline V gene sequence: CDR1 MGHRA, CDR2 YSYEKL. CDR3 size: 15 residues. The CDR3 DNA reads TGCGCCAGCAGCTCCCTTGCGGGGGTTAATTCACCCCTCCACTTT. Protein: CASSSLAGVNSPLHF.

The chain couples TRBV19 to TRBJ1-2; 8 bases match TRBD1. Trimming took 3 bases from V and 4 from J; bases not matched to a gene: 7. In germline, CDR1 is LNHDA, CDR2 SQIVND (reference sequence). The CDR3 length is 15 residues. As DNA, the CDR3 is TGTGCCAGTAGTATCGGTGCAGGGGGCCTCTATGGCTACACCTTC. Encoded protein: CASSIGAGGLYGYTF.

The chain joins TRBV27 to TRBJ1-5; TRBD1 aligns across 7 bases. Trimming at V came to 5 bases and at J to 2 bases, leaving 3 bases not matched to a gene. Germline V gene data show CDR1 as MNHEY and CDR2 as SMNVEV (reference sequence). This CDR3 is built from 14 residues. The CDR3 DNA reads as TGTGCCAGCAGTCTCGACAGGGGCAATCAGCCCCAGCATTTT. This encodes CASSLDRGNQPQHF.

The rearrangement uses TRBV10-1 and TRBJ2-5; 8 nucleotides line up with TRBD2. The germline V gene has CDR1 WNHNN and CDR2 SYGVQD (reference sequence). The CDR3 consists of 15 residues. V lost 8 bases, J lost 4 bases, and 12 bases stayed unmatched. CDR3 in amino acids: CASSQRAGARETQYF. The DNA of the CDR3 is TGCGCCAGCTCTCAGAGAGCGGGAGCTCGAGAGACCCAGTACTTC.

This chain links TRBV7-8 with TRBJ2-1; weak D call: TRBD2 (6 bases). V shed 2 bases and J shed 8 bases, with 13 bases lying between them. This CDR3 is built from 14 residues. From germline, CDR1 is SGHVS and CDR2 FQNEAQ. DNA for the CDR3: TGTGCCAGCAGCTTACGGGAGACAGTTTATGAGCAGTTCTTC. Residues: CASSLRETVYEQFF.

The chain links TRBV29-1 to TRBJ2-5; D is unclear. This CDR3 has 13 amino acids. Germline V CDR1 and CDR2: SQVTM, ANQGSEA. The V end was cut by 4 bases, the J end by 6 bases, with 15 bases between. The CDR3 nucleotides are TGCAGCGTTGGGACCACAAACAGCCAGACCCAGTACTTC. Translating it yields CSVGTTNSQTQYF.

The rearrangement joins TRBV6-1 to TRBJ1-1; possibly TRBD1 for D (5 bases). V was shortened by 4 bases and J by 10 bases, with 19 bases between the two germline ends. Germline V CDR1 and CDR2: MNHNS, SASEGT. The CDR3 has 14 amino acids. CDR3 sequence reads: CASSVGRDGGGAFF. DNA for the CDR3: TGTGCCAGCAGTGTGGGCAGGGATGGGGGGGGAGCTTTCTTT.

V usage is TRBV10-2 and J usage is TRBJ1-2; D is possibly TRBD1 (6 bases). The V end lost 5 bases, the J end lost 4 bases, and 14 bases lay between the germline ends. The germline gives CDR1 WSHSY, CDR2 SAAADI. The CDR3 loop spans 14 amino acids. The CDR3: CASSNLDRLYGYTF. The CDR3 coding sequence is TGCGCCAGCAGTAACCTAGACAGGCTCTATGGCTACACCTTC.

The V and J genes are TRBV15 and TRBJ1-5, with D unclear. Trimming took off 3 bases at V and 4 bases at J, with 4 bases between the two ends. Germline V CDR1 and CDR2: LNHNV, YYDKDF (reference sequence). CDR3 size: 12 residues. CDR3 bases: TGTGCCACCAGCAGGATGAATCAGCCCCAGCATTTT. This translates into CATSRMNQPQHF. The whole variable domain, filled in from reference TRBV15 and TRBJ1-5, reads DAMVIQNPRYQVTQFGKPVTLSCSQTLNHNVMYWYQQKSSQAPKLLFHYYDKDFNNEADTPDNFQSRRPNTSFCFLDIRSPGLGDTAMYLCATSRMNQPQHFGDGTRLSIL.

The CDR3 bases are TGTGCCAGTACCCCGAGGGGGGACACTGAAGCTTTCTTT. The encoded protein is CASTPRGDTEAFF. The J gene is TRBJ1-1, the V gene TRBV19; D might be TRBD1 (6 bases). V was trimmed by 7 bases and J by 3 bases, leaving 12 bases between them. Germline values: CDR1 LNHDA, CDR2 SQIVND (reference sequence). The CDR3 is 13 amino acids.

The chain combines TRBV6-1 with TRBJ2-3, with D hard to call. Germline lookup yields CDR1 MNHNS and CDR2 SASEGT. The CDR3 covers 15 residues. Trimming took off 5 bases at V and 0 bases at J, with 12 bases between the two ends. The CDR3: CASSLLAASTDTQYF. The CDR3 DNA is TGTGCCAGCAGTCTTTTAGCAGCTAGCACAGATACGCAGTATTTT.

The chain employs TRBV7-2 and TRBJ1-2; 7 positions agree with TRBD1. V lost 5 bases, J lost 2 bases, and 2 bases stayed unmatched. The CDR3 totals 13 residues. The germline V gene has CDR1 SGHTA and CDR2 FQGNSA. CDR3 nucleotides: TGTGCCAGCAGCCGGGACAGCAACTATGGCTACACCTTC. This codes for CASSRDSNYGYTF.